Below, one TCR beta chain is given with its context. Antigen unknown. Germline V gene data show CDR1 as MNHEY and CDR2 as SVGAGI. This CDR3 has 14 amino acids. The V end was cut by 7 bases, the J end by 6 bases, with 15 bases between. This entry is derived from a study of cytomegalovirus exposure and HLA in healthy donors. Notes on the study in general: TCR beta V- and J-gene trimming, according to a later analysis, was linked to a missense DCLRE1C variant. Presence/absence analyses took donor sequencing depth as roughly uniform. As a later analysis showed, several of the most significant clusters appeared to be linked to common viral pathogens.

The PCR ran on 60 Vbeta and 13 Jbeta primers. Data came from immunoSEQ multiplex PCR; TCRdb stores just in-frame clones and leaves some out. The sample includes fewer than 120,000 clones, about 86% of them seen just once. What was sequenced was PBMCs. This sequence originates from a middle-aged man in good health and CMV-seronegative. The gene calls are TRBV6-5 and TRBJ2-2; TRBD2 might be the D (6 bases). DNA of the CDR3: TGTGCCAGCACCCTAAACGGAGGGGCCGGGGAGCTGTTTTTT. This codes for CASTLNGGAGELFF.